This is a list of T cell receptor beta chains from one sample in a study of T cell repertoires in cytomegalovirus infection. Each CDR3 protein is one row after TCRdb ran MiXCR on the reads. There are a few hundred thousand distinct CDR3 sequences in the sample; about 15% occur only once, and around 47% lies in the top ten. The sequenced sample consisted of CD8+ T cells from PBMCs. These receptors all stem from a human donor in good health (CMV status not recorded). Some clones in this sample may be carry-over from other donors' samples. Both conserved end residues are part of each CDR3. Each record gives: V gene, D gene, J gene, clone size, CDR3 DNA, CDR3 protein. A D gene is named only where the DNA matches it firmly. Only some rows state a clone size, as once, few, many or a class for expanded clones.

V: TRBV2
D: .
J: TRBJ1-5
size: few
DNA: TGTGCCAGTGTGTCGGACAGAGCGCCCGGTCAGCCCCAGCATTTT
CDR3: CASVSDRAPGQPQHF

V: TRBV11-2
D: .
J: TRBJ2-1
size: many
DNA: TGTGCCAGCAGCCCCCCCGGGGCAGGTTACAATGAGCAGTTCTTC
CDR3: CASSPPGAGYNEQFF

V: TRBV7-2
D: TRBD1
J: TRBJ2-2
size: many
DNA: TGTGCCAGCAGCTTAAATACAGGGGCCGGGGAGCTGTTTTTT
CDR3: CASSLNTGAGELFF

V: TRBV2
D: TRBD1
J: TRBJ1-1
size: few
DNA: TGTGCCAGCGAGGGGGACAGGGGGGTCACTGAAGCTTTCTTT
CDR3: CASEGDRGVTEAFF

V: TRBV7-9
D: .
J: TRBJ2-7
size: many
DNA: TGTGCCAGCAGCTTAAATCCGGACAGCTACGAGCAGTACTTC
CDR3: CASSLNPDSYEQYF

V: TRBV5-1
D: .
J: TRBJ2-1
size: few
DNA: TGTGCCAGCAGCCAAGACAGCAATGAGCAGTTCTTC
CDR3: CASSQDSNEQFF

V: TRBV6-2/TRBV6-3
D: TRBD1
J: TRBJ2-3
size: few
DNA: TGTGCCAGCAGTTACGCCGCCGGGACAGGACCAGATACGCAGTATTTT
CDR3: CASSYAAGTGPDTQYF

V: TRBV7-3
D: .
J: TRBJ2-7
size: .
DNA: TGTGCCAGCAGCTTATCCGCCTACTCCTACGAGCAGTACTTC
CDR3: CASSLSAYSYEQYF

V: TRBV19
D: TRBD1
J: TRBJ2-7
size: few
DNA: TGTGCCAGTAGTATTGACAGGGAAGAAAACGGCTACGAGCAGTACTTC
CDR3: CASSIDREENGYEQYF

V: TRBV29-1
D: .
J: TRBJ1-1
size: .
DNA: TGCAGCGTTGAGGGGCAGTACGAGCCTATGGGCACTGAAGCTTTCTTT
CDR3: CSVEGQYEPMGTEAFF

V: TRBV25-1
D: .
J: TRBJ2-2
size: many
DNA: TGTGCCAGCAGTGAATATTTCCGGGGGAACACCGGGGAGCTGTTTTTT
CDR3: CASSEYFRGNTGELFF

V: TRBV29-1
D: .
J: TRBJ2-3
size: few
DNA: TGCAGCGCGACAGATTCTAGCACAGATACGCAGTATTTT
CDR3: CSATDSSTDTQYF

V: TRBV28
D: TRBD1
J: TRBJ2-7
size: many
DNA: TGTGCCAGCAGCGACCCTCTATACTTCGACAGGGACAATACCTACGAGCAGTACTTC
CDR3: CASSDPLYFDRDNTYEQYF

V: TRBV6-1
D: TRBD1
J: TRBJ2-1
size: many
DNA: TGTGCCAGCATGGGGACAGGGGTTTCAGATGAGCAGTTCTTC
CDR3: CASMGTGVSDEQFF

V: TRBV15
D: .
J: TRBJ1-2
size: .
DNA: TGTGCCACGTCGCCGTGGATGGGGGGCGCGTCTAAGGGCTACACCTTC
CDR3: CATSPWMGGASKGYTF

V: TRBV6-2/TRBV6-3
D: .
J: TRBJ1-5
size: many
DNA: TGTGCCAGCAGTTACTTTGGGAATCAGCCCCAGCATTTT
CDR3: CASSYFGNQPQHF

V: TRBV12-3/TRBV12-4
D: .
J: TRBJ2-3
size: .
DNA: TGTGCCAGCAGTTCCCTCCAATTCGGTGATACGCAGTATTTT
CDR3: CASSSLQFGDTQYF

V: TRBV7-2
D: .
J: TRBJ1-1
size: many
DNA: TGTGCCAGCAGCTTCGGGCCCGCCCGAGCTTTCTTT
CDR3: CASSFGPARAFF